The 9 T cell receptor beta chains listed next were all sequenced from one sample in a study of shared clonotypes between healthy human individuals. Generated by immunoSEQ multiplex PCR, the TCRdb table keeps only in-frame clones and is missing some. Of around 2.1 million clones detected, around 95% appear once; the ten largest clones hold over 0.1%. Sequences were obtained from naive CD4+ T cells sorted from blood. Indicated subset: CD45RA+ positively selected. All receptors come from a man between 18 and 35 years old in good health.

The rearrangement uses TRBV6-5 and TRBJ2-5, with 7 positions matching TRBD2. In germline, CDR1 is MNHEY, CDR2 SVGAGI. V gave up 6 bases and J gave up 5 bases; unmatched junction bases: 9. There are 14 residues in the CDR3. The CDR3 spells CASRLLAAGETQYF. CDR3 sequence (DNA): TGTGCCAGCAGGCTTCTAGCGGCGGGGGAGACCCAGTACTTC.

This clone was observed once. CDR3 DNA sequence: TGTGCCAGCAGCTTTCTACTAGCGGGGCAGAACACCGGGGAGCTGTTTTTT. Its translation: CASSFLLAGQNTGELFF. This chain connects TRBV5-6 to TRBJ2-2; 10 nucleotides line up with TRBD2. This CDR3 has 17 amino acids. CDR1 is SGHDT and CDR2 is YYEEEE in the germline V gene. V shed 2 bases, J shed 1 base, and the junction held 5 bases outside the gene matches.

This chain links TRBV5-1 with TRBJ2-1; no clear D gene. V was cut by 3 bases and J by 1 base, with 5 bases left in between. Germline V gene data show CDR1 as SGHRS and CDR2 as YFSETQ. This CDR3 is 13 amino acids long. Here the CDR3 DNA reads TGCGCCAGCAGCTGGGTTTCCTACAATGAGCAGTTCTTC. It is translated as CASSWVSYNEQFF.

The gene calls are TRBV6-5 and TRBJ1-2; TRBD1 aligns across 10 bases. The CDR3 loop spans 13 amino acids. Germline CDR1 and CDR2: MNHEY and SVGAGI. With V trimmed by 5 bases and J by 6 bases, 3 bases remained unmatched. The CDR3 DNA sequence: TGTGCCAGCAGTAGACAGGGGGCGGATGGCTACACCTTC. Protein: CASSRQGADGYTF.

The rearrangement links TRBV5-4 to TRBJ2-5; 7 bases map to TRBD1. Germline V gene lookup returns CDR1 SGHNT and CDR2 YYREEE (reference sequence). CDR3 size: 15 residues. Trimming at V came to 4 bases and at J to 2 bases, leaving 8 bases not matched to a gene. CDR3 sequence: CASSGRQGRQETQYF. DNA of the CDR3: TGTGCCAGCAGCGGTCGACAGGGAAGACAAGAGACCCAGTACTTC. Filled out from reference TRBV5-4 and TRBJ2-5, the complete variable domain reads ETGVTQSPTHLIKTRGQQVTLRCSSQSGHNTVSWYQQALGQGPQFIFQYYREEENGRGNFPPRFSGLQFPNYSSELNVNALELDDSALYLCASSGRQGRQETQYFGPGTRLLVL.

Points on this clone: The junction does not match germline at one end; this may be a read error. This chain uses TRBV7-8 with TRBJ1-2; D is unclear. The CDR3 extends over 12 amino acids. Germline V lookup: CDR1 SGHVS, CDR2 FQNEAQ. The CDR3 region has the DNA TGTGCCAGCAGCTTAGCGCCGGCAGTTGGGGCCTTC. It translates to CASSLAPAVGAF.

This clone was observed once. V is TRBV5-4 and J is TRBJ2-5; 8 nucleotides line up with TRBD1. The CDR3 is made up of 15 amino acids. The germline gives CDR1 SGHNT, CDR2 YYREEE (reference sequence). Trimming took 4 bases from V and 5 from J; bases not matched to a gene: 10. DNA for the CDR3: TGTGCCAGCAGCACGACAGGGGTGATTGGGGAGACCCAGTACTTC. This sequence encodes CASSTTGVIGETQYF.

The chain uses TRBV18 and TRBJ2-7, with a tentative D call TRBD2 (5 bases). Germline V gene data show CDR1 as KGHSH and CDR2 as LQKENI. This CDR3 is 16 amino acids long. V lost 5 bases, J lost 2 bases, and 19 bases lay in between. The CDR3 spells CASSSQRSAGPYEQYF. The CDR3 DNA is TGTGCCAGCTCATCCCAACGTAGCGCAGGCCCCTACGAGCAGTACTTC. Supplemented by reference TRBV18 and TRBJ2-7, the full variable domain reads NAGVMQNPRHLVRRRGQEARLRCSPMKGHSHVYWYRQLPEEGLKFMVYLQKENIIDESGMPKERFSAEFPKEGPSILRIQQVVRGDSAAYFCASSSQRSAGPYEQYFGPGTRLTVT.

The V and J genes are TRBV19 and TRBJ2-1, with D unclear. In germline, CDR1 is LNHDA, CDR2 SQIVND (reference sequence). Trimming removed 6 bases from V and 1 base from J, with 10 bases in between. The CDR3 is 14 residues long. The DNA for the CDR3 is TGTGCCAGTAGCGCTAGTCCGTCCTACAATGAGCAGTTCTTC. Translated: CASSASPSYNEQFF.